The sequence of this T cell receptor (beta chain) was determined in a study of Graves' ophthalmopathy and Graves' hyperthyroidism. Using RNA transcripts, the TCR beta CDR3 regions were amplified. Scientists carried out first-round RT-PCR using HTBI primers and then a second-round multiplex PCR. TCRdb analysed the multiplex PCR reads with MiXCR anew, one entry per CDR3 protein. This sample carries 300,000 to 400,000 distinct CDR3 sequences, 15% to 20% of them seen once, and the ten largest clones take approximately 13%. V shed 5 bases and J shed 4 bases, with 14 bases lying between them. Per the germline V gene, CDR1 is GTSNPN and CDR2 is SVGIG (reference sequence). The CDR3 length is 13 residues.

Sequencing input: peripheral blood. The receptor comes from an adult man with Graves' ophthalmopathy. This sequence joins TRBV30 and TRBJ2-5; D may be TRBD1 or TRBD2 (5 bases each). The CDR3 nucleotides read TGTGCCTGGGAGGGGTTTATGGGAGAGACCCAGTACTTC. It encodes CAWEGFMGETQYF.